This TCR beta chain is drawn from a study of radiation and T cells in renal cell carcinoma. General study results and limits: From baseline, blood top tumor clonotypes peaked at 2 weeks post-radiation.

The time point was: blood 4 weeks post-SBRT, at nephrectomy. Treatment: 15 Gy SBRT to primary tumor, nephrectomy 4 weeks later. In the case of this clone: Its antigen is undetermined.

Libraries were prepared by immunoSEQ multiplex PCR; TCRdb keeps only in-frame clonotypes and omits some of them. This repertoire shows approximately 92,000 clones, about 82% found once; its top ten account for 9.4%. V was pared by 4 bases and J by 0 bases, with 10 bases between. CDR3 size: 14 residues. Germline lookup yields CDR1 SGHKS and CDR2 YYEKEE (reference sequence). This receptor was identified in a man aged 50 to 59 with renal cell carcinoma. V and J are TRBV5-5 and TRBJ1-1; D is undetermined. Sample: blood, taken from a patient whose treatment included radiotherapy and nephrectomy. CDR3 region: CASSPGGMNTEAFF. The CDR3 coding sequence is TGTGCCAGCAGCCCGGGAGGAATGAACACTGAAGCTTTCTTT.